Below, one T cell receptor beta chain is given with its context. This entry belongs to a study of T cell changes during pregnancy in multiple sclerosis. Profiled with immunoSEQ multiplex PCR; TCRdb holds only in-frame clones, not every one. The repertoire consists of over 80,000 clones, with approximately 90% occurring once and the leading ten covering over 0.6%. The CDR3 totals 15 residues. V trimming: 8 bases; J trimming: 3 bases; junction bases outside the gene matches: 10. Germline V lookup: CDR1 SGHVS, CDR2 FQNEAQ. The sequencing here drew on peripheral blood, taken in the second trimester of pregnancy. V is TRBV7-8 and J is TRBJ1-1, with 9 bases fitting TRBD1. The source is a female donor in good health, enrolled as a control in a pregnancy study. CDR3 DNA sequence: TGTGCCAGCTCGGATTTCGGGACAGGGTACACTGAAGCTTTCTTT. Residues: CASSDFGTGYTEAFF.